This TCR beta chain was identified in a study of T cells in Graves' hyperthyroidism and ophthalmopathy. Study-level points and caveats: The model foresaw ophthalmopathy a median around 6.4 months prior to onset. Clonotypes that were expanded in thyroid above 0.001 mostly appeared in blood too.

On this clonotype itself: The antigen remains unidentified.

Amplification of TCR beta CDR3 regions was performed using RNA transcripts as template. The HTBI set primed first-round TCR CDR3 RT-PCR. A single record per CDR3 protein comes from TCRdb applying MiXCR to the multiplex PCR reads. Here the sample spans about 760,000 distinct CDR3 sequences, roughly a third being singletons. The CDR3 runs 15 residues. CDR1 and CDR2 from the germline V gene are MNHEY and SVGAGI. V lost 6 bases to trimming and J lost 5 bases, with 19 bases between them. The receptor comes from a woman in her thirties or forties with Graves' hyperthyroidism. The rearrangement joins TRBV6-5 to TRBJ2-5; D might be TRBD1 or TRBD2, each matching 5 bases. The source material was blood. CDR3 sequence reads: CASSRGQVSIETQYF. The CDR3 bases are TGTGCCAGCAGCCGGGGCCAAGTGAGCATTGAGACCCAGTACTTC.